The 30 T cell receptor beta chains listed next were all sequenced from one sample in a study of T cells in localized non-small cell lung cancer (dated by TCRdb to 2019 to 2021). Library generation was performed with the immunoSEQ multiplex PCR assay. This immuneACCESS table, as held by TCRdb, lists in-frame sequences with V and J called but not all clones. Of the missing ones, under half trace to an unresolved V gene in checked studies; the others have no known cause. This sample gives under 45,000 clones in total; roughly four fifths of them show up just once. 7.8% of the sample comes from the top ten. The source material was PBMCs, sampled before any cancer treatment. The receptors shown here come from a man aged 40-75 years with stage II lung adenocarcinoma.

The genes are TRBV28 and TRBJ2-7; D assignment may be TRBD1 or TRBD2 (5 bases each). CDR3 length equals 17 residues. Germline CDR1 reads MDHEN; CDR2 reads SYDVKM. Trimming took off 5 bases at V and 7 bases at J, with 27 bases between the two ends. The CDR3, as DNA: TGTGCCAGCAGTACTCTTTTACCAAGGGACCACCCACGAGAGCAGTACTTC. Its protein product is CASSTLLPRDHPREQYF.

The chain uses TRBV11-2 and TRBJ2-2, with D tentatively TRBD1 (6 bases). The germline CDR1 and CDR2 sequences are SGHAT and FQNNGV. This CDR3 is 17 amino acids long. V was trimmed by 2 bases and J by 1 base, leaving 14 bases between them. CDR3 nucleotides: TGTGCCAGCAGCTTAAGGCGGATACAGGGGAACACCGGGGAGCTGTTTTTT. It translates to CASSLRRIQGNTGELFF.

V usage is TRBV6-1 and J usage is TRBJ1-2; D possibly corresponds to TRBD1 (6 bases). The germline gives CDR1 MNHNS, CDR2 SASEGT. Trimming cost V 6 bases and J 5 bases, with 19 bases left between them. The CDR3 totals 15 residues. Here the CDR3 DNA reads TGTGCCAGCAGCCCTAGACAGGAACTCGATTATGGCTACACCTTC. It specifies CASSPRQELDYGYTF.

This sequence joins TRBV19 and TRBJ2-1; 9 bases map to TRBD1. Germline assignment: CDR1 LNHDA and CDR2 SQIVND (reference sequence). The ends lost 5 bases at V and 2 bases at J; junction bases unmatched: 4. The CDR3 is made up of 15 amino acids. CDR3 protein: CASSPGTGTYNEQFF. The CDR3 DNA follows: TGTGCCAGTAGTCCGGGGACAGGGACCTACAATGAGCAGTTCTTC.

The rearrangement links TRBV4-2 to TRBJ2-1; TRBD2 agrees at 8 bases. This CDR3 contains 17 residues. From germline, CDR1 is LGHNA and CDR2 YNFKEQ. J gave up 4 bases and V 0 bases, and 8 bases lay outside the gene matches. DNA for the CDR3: TGTGCCAGCAGCCAAGACGGACTAGCTGGGACTTACAATGAGCAGTTCTTC. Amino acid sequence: CASSQDGLAGTYNEQFF.

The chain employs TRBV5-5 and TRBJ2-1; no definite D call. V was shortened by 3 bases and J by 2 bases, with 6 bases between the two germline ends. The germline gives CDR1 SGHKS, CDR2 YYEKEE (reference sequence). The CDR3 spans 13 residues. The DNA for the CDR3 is TGTGCCAGCAGCTGGCGGCCCTACAATGAGCAGTTCTTC. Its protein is CASSWRPYNEQFF.

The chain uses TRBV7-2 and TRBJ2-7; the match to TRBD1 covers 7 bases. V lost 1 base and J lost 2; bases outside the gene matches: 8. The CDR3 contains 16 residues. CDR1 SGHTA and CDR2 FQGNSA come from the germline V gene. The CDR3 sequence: CASSLGDGTATYEQYF. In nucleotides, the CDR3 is TGTGCCAGCAGCTTAGGCGATGGGACAGCTACCTACGAGCAGTACTTC.

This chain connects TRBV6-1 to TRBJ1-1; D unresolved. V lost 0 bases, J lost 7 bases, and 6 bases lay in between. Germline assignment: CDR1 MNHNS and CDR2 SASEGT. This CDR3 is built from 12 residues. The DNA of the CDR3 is TGTGCCAGCAGTGAAGCGCAAGGTGAAGCTTTCTTT. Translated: CASSEAQGEAFF.

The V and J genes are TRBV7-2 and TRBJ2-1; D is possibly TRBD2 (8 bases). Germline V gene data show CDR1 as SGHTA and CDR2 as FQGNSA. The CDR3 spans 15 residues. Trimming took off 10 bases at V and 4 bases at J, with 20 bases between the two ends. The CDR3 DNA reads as TGTGCCACCGGGAGGGACAGCCTGAGATACAATGAGCAGTTCTTC. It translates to CATGRDSLRYNEQFF.

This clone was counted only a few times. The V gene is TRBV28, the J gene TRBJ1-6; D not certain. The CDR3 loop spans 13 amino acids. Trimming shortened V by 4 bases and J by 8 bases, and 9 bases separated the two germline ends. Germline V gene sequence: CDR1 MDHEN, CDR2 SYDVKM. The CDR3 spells CASSSRVDSPLHF. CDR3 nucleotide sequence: TGTGCCAGCAGTTCAAGGGTGGATTCACCCCTCCACTTT.

The CDR3 sequence: CAWSWDRGGYEQYF. CDR3 sequence (DNA): TGTGCCTGGAGTTGGGACAGGGGAGGATACGAGCAGTACTTC. The chain links TRBV30 to TRBJ2-7; TRBD1 agrees at 10 bases. Germline CDR1 GTSNPN, CDR2 SVGIG (reference sequence). The V and J ends lost 2 bases and 4 bases, in that order; junction bases with no gene match: 5. The CDR3 totals 14 residues.

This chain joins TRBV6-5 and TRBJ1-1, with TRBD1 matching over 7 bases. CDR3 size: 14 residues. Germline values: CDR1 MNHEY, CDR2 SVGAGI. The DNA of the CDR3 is TGTGGCGCCAGCTCTTTAGGGGCAGGGGGACCAGCTTTCTTT. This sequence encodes CGASSLGAGGPAFF.

CDR3 region: CASSESASGLQYF. CDR3 DNA: TGTGCCAGCAGTGAGAGTGCTAGCGGCCTGCAGTATTTT. The genes are TRBV2 and TRBJ2-3, with 7 nucleotides matching TRBD2. The trim removed 3 bases at V and 11 bases at J, leaving 8 bases unmatched. This CDR3 has 13 residues. Per the germline V gene, CDR1 is SNHLY and CDR2 is FYNNEI.

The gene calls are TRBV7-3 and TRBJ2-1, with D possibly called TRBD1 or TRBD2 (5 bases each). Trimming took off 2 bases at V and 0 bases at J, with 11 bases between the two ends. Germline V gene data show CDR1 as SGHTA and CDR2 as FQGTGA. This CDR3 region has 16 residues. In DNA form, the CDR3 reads TGTGCCAGCAGCTTAGCCGGGACCGTCTCCTACAATGAGCAGTTCTTC. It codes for CASSLAGTVSYNEQFF.

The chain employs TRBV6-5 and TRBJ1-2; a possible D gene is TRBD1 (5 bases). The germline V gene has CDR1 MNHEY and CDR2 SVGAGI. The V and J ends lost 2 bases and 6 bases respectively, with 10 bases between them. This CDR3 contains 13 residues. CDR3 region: CASSYQGLDGYTF. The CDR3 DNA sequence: TGTGCCAGCAGTTACCAGGGTCTGGATGGCTACACCTTC.

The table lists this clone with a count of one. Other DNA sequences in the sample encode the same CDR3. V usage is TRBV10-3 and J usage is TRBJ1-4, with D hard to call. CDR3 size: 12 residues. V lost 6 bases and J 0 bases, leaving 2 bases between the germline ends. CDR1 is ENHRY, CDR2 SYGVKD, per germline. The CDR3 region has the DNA TGTGCCATCAGCGCAACTAATGAAAAACTGTTTTTT. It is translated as CAISATNEKLFF.

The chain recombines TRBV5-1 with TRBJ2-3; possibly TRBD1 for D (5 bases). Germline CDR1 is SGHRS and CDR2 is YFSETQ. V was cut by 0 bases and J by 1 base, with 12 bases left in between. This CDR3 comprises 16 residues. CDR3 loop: CASSLAAGKGTDTQYF. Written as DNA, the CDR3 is TGCGCCAGCAGCTTGGCCGCAGGGAAGGGCACAGATACGCAGTATTTT.

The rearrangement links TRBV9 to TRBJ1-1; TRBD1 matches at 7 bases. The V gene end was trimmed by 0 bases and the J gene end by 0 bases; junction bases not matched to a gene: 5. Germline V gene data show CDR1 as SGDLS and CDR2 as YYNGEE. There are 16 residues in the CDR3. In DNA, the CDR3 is TGTGCCAGCAGCGTAGGGACAGGAGTGATGAACACTGAAGCTTTCTTT. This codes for CASSVGTGVMNTEAFF.

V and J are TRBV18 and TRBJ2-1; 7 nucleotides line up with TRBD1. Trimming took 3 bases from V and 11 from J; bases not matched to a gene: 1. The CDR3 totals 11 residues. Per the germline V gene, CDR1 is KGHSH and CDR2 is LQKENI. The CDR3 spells CASSPTGQQFF. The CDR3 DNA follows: TGTGCCAGCTCACCGACAGGGCAGCAGTTCTTC.

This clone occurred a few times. CDR3 protein: CASSIPGRLGNTIYF. CDR3 in DNA: TGTGCCAGTAGTATACCGGGGCGCCTTGGAAACACCATATATTTT. V usage is TRBV19 and J usage is TRBJ1-3; possible D gene TRBD1, 5 bases. CDR3 length equals 15 residues. CDR1 LNHDA and CDR2 SQIVND come from the germline V gene (reference sequence). Trimming pared 2 bases from V and 3 bases from J, leaving 11 bases between.

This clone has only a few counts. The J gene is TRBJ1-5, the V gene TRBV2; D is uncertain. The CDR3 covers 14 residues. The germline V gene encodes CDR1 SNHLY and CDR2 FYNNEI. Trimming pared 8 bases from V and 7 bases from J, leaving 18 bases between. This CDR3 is CASHSRRAGQPQHF. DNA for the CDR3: TGTGCCAGCCACTCAAGGAGGGCTGGCCAGCCCCAGCATTTT.

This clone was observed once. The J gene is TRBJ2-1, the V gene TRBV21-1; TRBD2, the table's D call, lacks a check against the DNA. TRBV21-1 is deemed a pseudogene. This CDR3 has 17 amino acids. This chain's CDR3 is CASSKPSTQRGCNEQFF. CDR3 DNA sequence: TGTGCCAGCAGCAAACCTTCTACGCAGCGGGGATGCAATGAGCAGTTCTTC.

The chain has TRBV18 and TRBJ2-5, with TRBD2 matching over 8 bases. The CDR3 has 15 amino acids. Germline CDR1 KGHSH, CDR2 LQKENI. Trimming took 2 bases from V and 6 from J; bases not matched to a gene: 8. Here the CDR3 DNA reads TGTGCCAGCTCACCAAACCGGGAGGGCAGGAAGACCCAGTACTTC. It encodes CASSPNREGRKTQYF.

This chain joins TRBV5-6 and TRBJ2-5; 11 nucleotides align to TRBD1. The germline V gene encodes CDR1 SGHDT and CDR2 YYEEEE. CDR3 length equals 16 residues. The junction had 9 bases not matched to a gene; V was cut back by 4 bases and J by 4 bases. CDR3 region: CASSKTGQGVRETQYF. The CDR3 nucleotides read TGTGCCAGCAGCAAGACGGGACAGGGGGTGCGAGAGACCCAGTACTTC.

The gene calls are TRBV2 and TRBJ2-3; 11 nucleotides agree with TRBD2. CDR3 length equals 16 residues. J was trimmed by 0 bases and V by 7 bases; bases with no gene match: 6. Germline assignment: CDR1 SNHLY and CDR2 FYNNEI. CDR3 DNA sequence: TGTGCCAGCAATCTCGGGACTAGCGGTAGCACAGATACGCAGTATTTT. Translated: CASNLGTSGSTDTQYF. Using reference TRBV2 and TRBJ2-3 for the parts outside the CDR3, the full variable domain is EPEVTQTPSHQVTQMGQEVILRCVPISNHLYFYWYRQILGQKVEFLVSFYNNEISEKSEIFDDQFSVERPDGSNFTLKIRSTKLEDSAMYFCASNLGTSGSTDTQYFGPGTRLTVL.

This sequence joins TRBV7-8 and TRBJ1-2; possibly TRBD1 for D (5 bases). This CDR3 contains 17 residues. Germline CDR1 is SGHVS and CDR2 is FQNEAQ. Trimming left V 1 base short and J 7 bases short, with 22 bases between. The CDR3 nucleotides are TGTGCCAGCAGCTTAGGATCCCCGGGGGTTGAATTTCGTGGCTACACCTTC. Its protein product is CASSLGSPGVEFRGYTF.

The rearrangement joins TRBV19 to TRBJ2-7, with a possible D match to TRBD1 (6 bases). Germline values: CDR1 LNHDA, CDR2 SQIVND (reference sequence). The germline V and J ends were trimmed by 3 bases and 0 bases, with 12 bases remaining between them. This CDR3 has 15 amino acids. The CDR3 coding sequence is TGTGCCAGTAGTATCTCGGGACAAAGCTCCTACGAGCAGTACTTC. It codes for CASSISGQSSYEQYF.

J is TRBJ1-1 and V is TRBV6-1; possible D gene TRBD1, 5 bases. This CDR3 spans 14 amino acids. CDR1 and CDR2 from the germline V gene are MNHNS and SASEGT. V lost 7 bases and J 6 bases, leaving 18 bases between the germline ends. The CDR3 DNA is TGTGCCAGCATTCTAGGTAGACAGTTACCTGAAGCTTTCTTT. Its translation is CASILGRQLPEAFF.

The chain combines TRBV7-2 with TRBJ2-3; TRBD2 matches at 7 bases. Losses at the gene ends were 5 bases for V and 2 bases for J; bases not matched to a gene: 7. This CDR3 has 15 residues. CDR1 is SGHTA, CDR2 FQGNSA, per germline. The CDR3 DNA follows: TGTGCCAGCAGCCCGCCCGGGGGGACCACAGATACGCAGTATTTT. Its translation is CASSPPGGTTDTQYF.

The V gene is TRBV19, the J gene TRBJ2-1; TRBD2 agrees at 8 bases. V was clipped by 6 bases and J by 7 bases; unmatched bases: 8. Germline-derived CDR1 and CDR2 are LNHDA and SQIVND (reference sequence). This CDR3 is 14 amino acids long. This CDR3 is CASRTSVRKNEQFF. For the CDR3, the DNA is TGTGCCAGTAGGACTAGCGTCAGGAAGAATGAGCAGTTCTTC.